Each of the 3 T cell receptor beta chains below was sequenced from the same sample in a study of PD-1 blockade in classical Hodgkin lymphoma. Time point in this sample: newly diagnosed, previously untreated cHL patient sample. The assay was immunoSEQ multiplex PCR, and TCRdb's table has in-frame clones only and misses some. Counted here are 17,000 or so clones, approximately 85% occurring once; the ten biggest clones make up 8% to 8.5%. The sample comprised peripheral blood mononuclear cells (PBMCs). The source is a human donor with classical Hodgkin lymphoma.

The chain uses TRBV11-2 and TRBJ2-5, with TRBD2 matching 8 bases. The CDR3 sequence is 16 residues long. V shed 1 base, J shed 5 bases, and the junction held 9 bases outside the gene matches. CDR1 and CDR2 (germline): SGHAT, FQNNGV. This CDR3 reads CASSLGTGGVVETQYF. Here the CDR3 DNA reads TGTGCCAGCAGCTTAGGAACGGGAGGGGTTGTGGAGACCCAGTACTTC.

This chain joins TRBV15 and TRBJ2-3; D not resolved. Germline values: CDR1 LNHNV, CDR2 YYDKDF (reference sequence). CDR3 length: 13 residues. V shed 3 bases and J shed 2 bases, with 6 bases lying between them. CDR3 in DNA: TGTGCCACCAGCAGGGAACCCACAGATACGCAGTATTTT. Translated: CATSREPTDTQYF.

This chain links TRBV5-1 with TRBJ2-1; D is unresolved. V lost 2 bases and J 8 bases, leaving 5 bases between the germline ends. Germline V gene sequence: CDR1 SGHRS, CDR2 YFSETQ. The CDR3 extends over 11 amino acids. The CDR3 nucleotides read TGCGCCAGCAGCTTCAGTGATGAGCAGTTCTTC. This gives the protein CASSFSDEQFF.